What follows are 30 T cell receptor beta chains derived from one specimen sequenced in a study of blood T cell repertoires in COVID-19. TCRdb's copy holds only in-frame clones and misses some; the assay was immunoSEQ multiplex PCR. The sample lists tens of thousands of clones, roughly 80% occurring once. Sequenced sample: peripheral blood. The receptors stem from a woman aged 80 or older with active or convalescent COVID-19.

This sequence joins TRBV3-1 (or the pseudogene TRBV3-2) and TRBJ2-3, with D possibly TRBD2 on 5 matching bases. V was cut by 0 bases and J by 3 bases, with 10 bases left in between. The CDR3 is made up of 15 amino acids. Germline CDR1 reads LGHDT; CDR2 reads YNNKEL (reference sequence). CDR3 amino acids: CASSQDASRTDTQYF. The CDR3 nucleotides are TGTGCCAGCAGCCAAGATGCTAGCAGAACAGATACGCAGTATTTT.

This chain links TRBV27 with TRBJ2-1; D may be TRBD1 (5 bases). V lost 4 bases and J lost 0, with 16 bases in between. The CDR3 totals 17 residues. Germline assignment: CDR1 MNHEY and CDR2 SMNVEV (reference sequence). CDR3 sequence (DNA): TGTGCCAGCAGTTCAATTAAGGACACGTACTCCTACAATGAGCAGTTCTTC. It yields the protein CASSSIKDTYSYNEQFF.

The CDR3 loop reads CASSGSSGALQETQYF. For the CDR3, the DNA is TGTGCCAGCAGTGGGTCTAGCGGGGCCCTCCAAGAGACCCAGTACTTC. The chain carries TRBV2 and TRBJ2-5; 9 nucleotides align to TRBD2. There are 16 residues in the CDR3. Germline loops: CDR1 SNHLY, CDR2 FYNNEI. J lost 1 base, V lost 4 bases, and 7 bases had no gene match.

The CDR3 spells CASSLQGQTGELFF. In nucleotides, the CDR3 is TGTGCCAGCAGCTTACAGGGCCAAACCGGGGAGCTGTTTTTT. V and J are TRBV11-3 and TRBJ2-2; TRBD1 is a possible D gene (5 bases). This CDR3 comprises 14 residues. V lost 2 bases, J lost 5 bases, and 9 bases lay in between. Germline CDR1 SGHNT, CDR2 YENEEA.

The chain combines TRBV9 with TRBJ1-1; possibly TRBD1 for D (5 bases). V was clipped by 3 bases and J by 0 bases, with 12 bases between them. In germline, CDR1 is SGDLS, CDR2 YYNGEE. The length of the CDR3 is 15 residues. CDR3 nucleotides: TGTGCCAGCAGCGCCAGACAGACGATGAACACTGAAGCTTTCTTT. Residues: CASSARQTMNTEAFF.

Points on this clone: The junction departs from the called germline gene at one end, perhaps through a read error. The chain combines TRBV7-7 with TRBJ2-5; unclear D gene. Germline loops: CDR1 SSHAT, CDR2 FNYEAQ (reference sequence). CDR3 length: 11 residues. CDR3 in DNA: TGTGCTAGCAGCTCCGGGGAGACCCAGTACTTC. Translation: CASSSGETQYF.

The chain has TRBV6-4 and TRBJ2-7; D is unclear. CDR1 is MRHNA and CDR2 is SNTAGT in the germline V gene. V was pared by 10 bases and J by 3 bases, with 4 bases between. The length of the CDR3 is 9 residues. The chain's CDR3 is CATGYEQYF. As DNA, the CDR3 is TGTGCCACCGGCTACGAGCAGTACTTC.

Concerning this clone itself: One junction end disagrees with the germline gene, perhaps due to a read error. The chain recombines TRBV6-4 with TRBJ1-1; D not resolved. This CDR3 has 13 residues. Germline lookup yields CDR1 MRHNA and CDR2 SNTAGT. CDR3 protein: CASSDLQSTEAFF. The CDR3, as DNA: TGTGCCAGCAGCGACTTACAGAGCACTGAAGCTTTCTTT.

This chain joins TRBV2 and TRBJ2-7, with D possibly matching TRBD1 (7 bases). CDR1 and CDR2 (germline): SNHLY, FYNNEI. CDR3 length equals 14 residues. Trimming stripped 6 bases from V and 4 bases from J, with 16 bases between. CDR3 protein: CASRTTGRGYEQYF. The CDR3 region has the DNA TGTGCCAGCAGGACGACAGGGCGGGGTTACGAGCAGTACTTC.

The genes are TRBV19 and TRBJ1-2, with TRBD1 matching over 7 bases. With V trimmed by 8 bases and J by 3 bases, 9 bases remained unmatched. CDR3 length: 14 amino acids. Looked up from germline, CDR1 is LNHDA and CDR2 is SQIVND (reference sequence). Written as DNA, the CDR3 is TGTGCCAGTTCAGATCAGGGGGTGGACTATGGCTACACCTTC. Protein product: CASSDQGVDYGYTF.

V usage is TRBV19 and J usage is TRBJ2-7; maybe TRBD2 (6 bases). The V end was cut by 9 bases, the J end by 6 bases, with 18 bases between. From germline, CDR1 is LNHDA and CDR2 SQIVND (reference sequence). The CDR3 length is 13 residues. CDR3 sequence (DNA): TGTGCCAGCCGACTAGAACCTGTAGCCGAGCAGTACTTC. Translated, it gives CASRLEPVAEQYF.

The V gene is TRBV30, the J gene TRBJ1-2; 7 bases line up with TRBD1. Germline V gene lookup returns CDR1 GTSNPN and CDR2 SVGIG (reference sequence). With V trimmed by 6 bases and J by 2 bases, 15 bases remained unmatched. CDR3 size: 16 residues. CDR3 sequence reads: CACLPPGTVKNYGYTF. CDR3 bases: TGTGCCTGCCTACCCCCCGGGACAGTAAAAAACTATGGCTACACCTTC.

The rearrangement links TRBV5-5 to TRBJ2-7; the D gene is possibly TRBD2 (6 bases). Germline lookup yields CDR1 SGHKS and CDR2 YYEKEE (reference sequence). CDR3 length: 16 residues. Deletions cut 4 bases from V and 3 bases from J, with 20 bases between. CDR3 sequence: CASSPREANGVYEQYF. CDR3 DNA sequence: TGTGCCAGCAGCCCTAGGGAGGCTAATGGGGTCTACGAGCAGTACTTC.

This clone was found once. The CDR3 DNA is TGTGCCAGCAGCTATTTTGGGGGGGGGAACACTGAAGCTTTCTTT. This translates into CASSYFGGGNTEAFF. The genes are TRBV3-1 (or the pseudogene TRBV3-2) and TRBJ1-1, with D perhaps TRBD1 (5 bases). V lost 5 bases, J lost 1 base, and 14 bases lay in between. Germline assignment: CDR1 LGHDT and CDR2 YNNKEL (reference sequence). CDR3 length: 15 residues.

The chain uses TRBV5-1 and TRBJ1-1, with 8 positions matching TRBD1. The ends lost 4 bases at V and 4 bases at J; junction bases unmatched: 9. The CDR3 totals 15 residues. From germline, CDR1 is SGHRS and CDR2 YFSETQ. The DNA of the CDR3 is TGCGCCAGCAGCAACCCGGACAGGGTCGTCACTGAAGCTTTCTTT. This gives the protein CASSNPDRVVTEAFF.

V gene TRBV9 combines with J gene TRBJ2-2; D gene ambiguous. The germline CDR1 and CDR2 sequences are SGDLS and YYNGEE. The ends were cut back, 4 bases at V and 6 bases at J, with 13 bases in the middle. The CDR3 extends over 14 amino acids. CDR3 bases: TGTGCCAGCAGCCCGACTTCCTCCGCCGGGGAGCTGTTTTTT. It translates to CASSPTSSAGELFF.

The chain joins TRBV30 to TRBJ1-1; 9 positions match TRBD1. The CDR3 consists of 14 residues. The germline CDR1 and CDR2 sequences are GTSNPN and SVGIG (reference sequence). J lost 5 bases, V lost 0 bases, and 4 bases had no gene match. CDR3 sequence (DNA): TGTGCCTGGAGTGTCTCGACAGGGGGAACTGAAGCTTTCTTT. Translated: CAWSVSTGGTEAFF.

The chain carries TRBV15 and TRBJ2-7, with unresolved D. CDR1 and CDR2 from the germline V gene are LNHNV and YYDKDF (reference sequence). The CDR3 loop spans 12 amino acids. Trimming cost V 1 base and J 6 bases, with 7 bases left between them. The chain's CDR3 is CATSRALGEQYF. As DNA, the CDR3 is TGTGCCACCAGCAGAGCCCTCGGCGAGCAGTACTTC.

The chain is built from TRBV2 and TRBJ2-7, with 9 bases lining up with TRBD2. The V gene end was trimmed by 3 bases and the J gene end by 7 bases; junction bases not matched to a gene: 10. CDR3 length: 15 amino acids. Germline assignment: CDR1 SNHLY and CDR2 FYNNEI. CDR3 residues: CASSDALAGRGEQYF. DNA for the CDR3: TGTGCCAGCAGTGATGCCCTAGCGGGGCGGGGAGAGCAGTACTTC.

The rearrangement uses TRBV19 and TRBJ2-5; 13 nucleotides match TRBD2. This CDR3 contains 15 residues. After removal of 5 bases from V and 4 bases from J, the junction contained 4 bases not matched to a gene. Germline assignment: CDR1 LNHDA and CDR2 SQIVND (reference sequence). Written as DNA, the CDR3 is TGTGCCAGTAGTGCCGGACTAGCGGGGGTAGAGACCCAGTACTTC. It encodes CASSAGLAGVETQYF.

The V call is TRBV6-5, the J call TRBJ2-5, with D unresolved. The CDR3 loop spans 11 amino acids. The germline CDR1 and CDR2 sequences are MNHEY and SVGAGI. V was clipped by 8 bases and J by 1 base, with 5 bases between them. The CDR3 nucleotides read TGTGCCAGCGGGCCCCAAGAGACCCAGTACTTC. It yields the protein CASGPQETQYF.

The chain links TRBV18 to TRBJ2-7; tentatively, D is TRBD1 (6 bases). The germline gives CDR1 KGHSH, CDR2 LQKENI. This CDR3 has 15 residues. Trimming pared 0 bases from V and 3 bases from J, leaving 12 bases between. CDR3 nucleotides: TGTGCCAGCTCACCACCCCAGGGGAAAATCTACGAGCAGTACTTC. Translation gives CASSPPQGKIYEQYF. Full variable domain (rest looked up from reference TRBV18 and TRBJ2-7): NAGVMQNPRHLVRRRGQEARLRCSPMKGHSHVYWYRQLPEEGLKFMVYLQKENIIDESGMPKERFSAEFPKEGPSILRIQQVVRGDSAAYFCASSPPQGKIYEQYFGPGTRLTVT.

In this sample, this clone turned up a few times. The chain recombines TRBV7-3 with TRBJ2-2, with TRBD2 as a possible D gene (6 bases). CDR1 is SGHTA, CDR2 FQGTGA, per germline. V was pared by 8 bases and J by 2 bases, with 9 bases between. CDR3 size: 13 residues. The CDR3 loop is CASGRPNTGELFF. The CDR3, as DNA: TGTGCCAGCGGGAGGCCAAACACCGGGGAGCTGTTTTTT.

This clone was recorded a few times. This chain joins TRBV4-3 and TRBJ1-1, with D tentatively TRBD1 (6 bases). The CDR3 is 14 amino acids. V was trimmed by 0 bases and J by 6 bases, leaving 11 bases between them. The germline V gene has CDR1 LGHNA and CDR2 YSLEER. CDR3 coding DNA: TGCGCCAGCAGCCAAGATACAGGGACCCCTGAAGCTTTCTTT. This sequence encodes CASSQDTGTPEAFF.

V and J are TRBV3-1 (or the pseudogene TRBV3-2) and TRBJ1-6; TRBD1 aligns across 7 bases. The germline gives CDR1 LGHDT, CDR2 YNNKEL (reference sequence). V lost 5 bases and J lost 7; bases outside the gene matches: 5. This CDR3 has 14 amino acids. CDR3 in amino acids: CASSSGTENSPLHF. The CDR3 bases are TGTGCCAGCAGCTCCGGGACAGAAAATTCACCCCTCCACTTT.

In its sample, this clone was seen once. This chain joins TRBV7-2 and TRBJ1-2, with D hard to call. The germline V and J ends were trimmed by 3 bases and 6 bases, with 11 bases remaining between them. The germline CDR1 and CDR2 sequences are SGHTA and FQGNSA. This CDR3 has 13 amino acids. The CDR3 here is CASSFGELDGYTF. The CDR3 DNA sequence: TGTGCCAGCAGCTTCGGGGAGTTAGATGGCTACACCTTC.

A single count supports this clone. V and J are TRBV6-5 and TRBJ1-1; D gene uncertain. V shed 6 bases and J shed 3 bases, with 11 bases lying between them. The germline V gene encodes CDR1 MNHEY and CDR2 SVGAGI. The CDR3 spans 13 residues. The CDR3 sequence: CASSNHYDTEAFF. The CDR3 DNA follows: TGTGCCAGCAGCAATCACTACGACACTGAAGCTTTCTTT.

This chain uses TRBV12-3 or TRBV12-4 with TRBJ1-6; D not resolved. V was shortened by 3 bases and J by 6 bases, with 6 bases between the two germline ends. The CDR3 spans 13 residues. CDR3 bases: TGTGCCAGCAGTTTTACTATTAATTCACCCCTCCACTTT. Encoded protein: CASSFTINSPLHF.

The chain carries TRBV5-5 and TRBJ1-1; the D gene is possibly TRBD1 (6 bases). The CDR3 is 14 residues long. Trimming shortened V by 1 base and J by 5 bases, and 12 bases separated the two germline ends. The V gene's germline CDR1 is SGHKS and CDR2 YYEKEE (reference sequence). The CDR3 DNA sequence: TGTGCCAGCAGCTTGCCCCGGGACACGACTGAAGCTTTCTTT. This translates into CASSLPRDTTEAFF. The complete variable domain, with remaining parts taken from reference TRBV5-5 and TRBJ1-1, reads DAGVTQSPTHLIKTRGQQVTLRCSPISGHKSVSWYQQVLGQGPQFIFQYYEKEERGRGNFPDRFSARQFPNYSSELNVNALLLGDSALYLCASSLPRDTTEAFFGQGTRLTVV.

This clone was counted only a few times. The CDR3 nucleotides are TGCGCCAGCAGCGCCGGGACAGCCTATGGCTACACCTTC. This gives the protein CASSAGTAYGYTF. The genes are TRBV5-1 and TRBJ1-2; TRBD1 matches at 7 bases. V lost 4 bases to trimming and J lost 4 bases; unmatched junction nucleotides: 4. The CDR3 covers 13 residues. Germline V CDR1 and CDR2: SGHRS, YFSETQ.